Listed below are T cell receptor beta chains from one sample, sequenced in a study of vaccination and CD4 T cells after COVID-19. MiXCR, applied by TCRdb to the PCR reads, yields one record per CDR3 protein. The table includes fewer than 13,000 distinct CDR3 sequences, 66% detected once. The antigens these receptors bind are not known. Sequencing used CD4+ T cells from blood, cultured in vitro. All receptors come from a human donor who had recovered from COVID-19. Both conserved end residues are part of each CDR3. Fields, in order: J gene, V gene, CDR3 protein.

j_call: TRBJ1-1
v_call: TRBV7-2
cdr3_aa: CASSIDRGRGEAFF

j_call: TRBJ2-7
v_call: TRBV27
cdr3_aa: CARFGGGSYEQYF

j_call: TRBJ2-2
v_call: TRBV6-5
cdr3_aa: CASSSPSSGDTGELFF

j_call: TRBJ2-3
v_call: TRBV10-3
cdr3_aa: CAIGQERDTQYF

j_call: TRBJ1-2
v_call: TRBV6-1
cdr3_aa: CASRIGSSKRNYGYTF

j_call: TRBJ2-5
v_call: TRBV20-1
cdr3_aa: CSARDVGFQETQYF

j_call: TRBJ1-5
v_call: TRBV2
cdr3_aa: CASSEVLGSGNQPQHF

j_call: TRBJ1-1
v_call: TRBV7-9
cdr3_aa: CASTGQGKAEAFF

j_call: TRBJ1-2
v_call: TRBV7-6
cdr3_aa: CASSRKNRREGYTF

j_call: TRBJ2-2
v_call: TRBV7-3
cdr3_aa: CASSWQETGRAGELFF

j_call: TRBJ1-2
v_call: TRBV6-1
cdr3_aa: CASGPGQGAGGYTF

j_call: TRBJ2-7
v_call: TRBV20-1
cdr3_aa: CSARDPGQGKPQYF

j_call: TRBJ2-7
v_call: TRBV6-5
cdr3_aa: CAGSYSRTSGGYEQYF

j_call: TRBJ2-3
v_call: TRBV19
cdr3_aa: CASSISGREDTQYF

j_call: TRBJ2-3
v_call: TRBV21-1
cdr3_aa: CASNPMTGERSDTQYF

j_call: TRBJ1-5
v_call: TRBV6-2/TRBV6-3
cdr3_aa: CASRIAQPQHF

j_call: TRBJ1-2
v_call: TRBV7-8
cdr3_aa: CASSLDMIRQGASGYTF

j_call: TRBJ1-5
v_call: TRBV11-2
cdr3_aa: CASSGGLSGGRNQPQHF

j_call: TRBJ1-1
v_call: TRBV19
cdr3_aa: CAVGREAFF

j_call: TRBJ2-6
v_call: TRBV6-5
cdr3_aa: CASSYSPSGANVLTF

j_call: TRBJ2-2
v_call: TRBV7-9
cdr3_aa: CASSHIGTGELFF

j_call: TRBJ2-3
v_call: TRBV2
cdr3_aa: CASSEGWGTRLNTQYF

j_call: TRBJ1-2
v_call: TRBV5-6
cdr3_aa: CASSLGGRYGYTF

j_call: TRBJ2-5
v_call: TRBV19
cdr3_aa: CASSIRGTQYF

j_call: TRBJ2-7
v_call: TRBV7-2
cdr3_aa: CASSLIREYEQYF

j_call: TRBJ1-2
v_call: TRBV7-2
cdr3_aa: CASSQTPPTGGYTF

j_call: TRBJ1-5
v_call: TRBV12-3/TRBV12-4
cdr3_aa: CVSSWGERNQPQHF

j_call: TRBJ1-5
v_call: TRBV6-5
cdr3_aa: CASSFWTAPGQPQHF

j_call: TRBJ2-1
v_call: TRBV5-8
cdr3_aa: CASSLGLNEQFF

j_call: TRBJ1-4
v_call: TRBV11-2
cdr3_aa: CASSPSGTAEKLFF

j_call: TRBJ2-3
v_call: TRBV5-1
cdr3_aa: CASSFGQGAYTQYF

j_call: TRBJ1-2
v_call: TRBV6-5
cdr3_aa: CASSYINTGYLSSYGYTF

j_call: TRBJ1-1
v_call: TRBV12-3/TRBV12-4
cdr3_aa: CASSLGAVNTEAFF

j_call: TRBJ1-2
v_call: TRBV10-2
cdr3_aa: CASSEGRIYGYTF

j_call: TRBJ1-4
v_call: TRBV2
cdr3_aa: CASSELLAGEKLFF

j_call: TRBJ1-2
v_call: TRBV6-1
cdr3_aa: CASSPTTARTGGSAGYTF

j_call: TRBJ2-4
v_call: TRBV20-1
cdr3_aa: CSARPGQGLKNIQYF

j_call: TRBJ1-6
v_call: TRBV28
cdr3_aa: CASSLRTVDSPLHF

j_call: TRBJ1-1
v_call: TRBV20-1
cdr3_aa: CSATMTELNTEAFF

j_call: TRBJ1-2
v_call: TRBV12-3/TRBV12-4
cdr3_aa: CASSPRVLYGYTF

j_call: TRBJ1-5
v_call: TRBV15
cdr3_aa: CATSRQGPGQPQHF

j_call: TRBJ2-7
v_call: TRBV6-5
cdr3_aa: CASSSRLWYEQYF

j_call: TRBJ1-6
v_call: TRBV6-5
cdr3_aa: CASSLGHNSPLHF

j_call: TRBJ1-2
v_call: TRBV2
cdr3_aa: CASSDRGTGVRGYTF

j_call: TRBJ2-2
v_call: TRBV12-3/TRBV12-4
cdr3_aa: CASSDRDTGELFF

j_call: TRBJ2-7
v_call: TRBV7-2
cdr3_aa: CASSQGFGSGYEQYF

j_call: TRBJ1-5
v_call: TRBV12-3/TRBV12-4
cdr3_aa: CASRRSGYQPQHF

j_call: TRBJ1-4
v_call: TRBV19
cdr3_aa: CASRLRRERGKLFF

j_call: TRBJ1-5
v_call: TRBV6-1
cdr3_aa: CASREGVGRTNQPQHF

j_call: TRBJ1-5
v_call: TRBV18
cdr3_aa: CASSPTSGTFGQPQHF

j_call: TRBJ2-1
v_call: TRBV20-1
cdr3_aa: CSARSASGASSYNEQFF

j_call: TRBJ1-2
v_call: TRBV5-1
cdr3_aa: CASSLQGEPYGYTF

j_call: TRBJ2-7
v_call: TRBV7-9
cdr3_aa: CASSLAGTLAYEQYF

j_call: TRBJ1-5
v_call: TRBV14
cdr3_aa: CASSQGYYQPQHF